This TCR beta chain derives from a study of blood T cell repertoires in COVID-19. Looking at the study overall: Acute and convalescent COVID-19 specimens originated in the United States, Italy and Spain. The cDNA or gDNA used as material had been derived from T cells, B-cell-depleted T cells, or PBMCs.

Seattle participants joined during active infection and were tracked over time. Source study methods: Nucleated cell number was recorded as an estimate derived from reference gene primer amplification. TCRdb's table, derived via immunoSEQ multiplex PCR, lists solely in-frame clones and lacks some. That table furnishes V, J and clone size, whereas the DNA furnished D and trimming. The sample records fewer than 350,000 clones, approximately 86% being singletons. The length of the CDR3 is 16 residues. Germline assignment: CDR1 MNHEY and CDR2 SMNVEV (reference sequence). With 4 bases clipped from V and 5 bases from J, the junction kept 12 bases outside the gene matches.

Sequencing was performed on peripheral blood. The clonotype was recovered from a woman aged 65 to 85 with COVID-19, enrolled during active disease. The chain is built from TRBV27 and TRBJ2-7; 9 nucleotides align to TRBD1. CDR3 sequence reads: CASSSQTGTGRNEQYF. CDR3 DNA sequence: TGTGCCAGCAGTTCACAAACCGGGACAGGGAGGAACGAGCAGTACTTC.